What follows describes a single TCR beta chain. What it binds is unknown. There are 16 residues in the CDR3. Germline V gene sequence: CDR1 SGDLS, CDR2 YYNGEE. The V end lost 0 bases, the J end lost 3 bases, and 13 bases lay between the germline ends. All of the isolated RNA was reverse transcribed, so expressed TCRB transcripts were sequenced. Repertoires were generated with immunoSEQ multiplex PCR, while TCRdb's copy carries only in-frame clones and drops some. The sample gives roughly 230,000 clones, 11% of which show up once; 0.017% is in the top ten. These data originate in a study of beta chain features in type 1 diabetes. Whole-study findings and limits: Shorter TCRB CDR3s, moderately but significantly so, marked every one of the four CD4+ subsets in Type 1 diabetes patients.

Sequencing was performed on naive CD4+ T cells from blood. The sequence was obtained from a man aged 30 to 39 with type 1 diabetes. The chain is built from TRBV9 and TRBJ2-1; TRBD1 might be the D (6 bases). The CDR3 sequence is CASSVGRQVGYNEQFF. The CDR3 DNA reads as TGTGCCAGCAGCGTAGGTCGACAGGTTGGCTACAATGAGCAGTTCTTC.